This T cell receptor (beta chain) was sequenced in a study of blood T cell repertoires in COVID-19. Overall study: Cohort 3 donors were reported recovered after two negative PCRs, clearance, or symptom resolution. Nucleic acid was either cDNA or gDNA, and it came from T cells, B-cell-depleted T cells, or PBMCs.

The table came from immunoSEQ multiplex PCR; TCRdb's copy has only in-frame clones and leaves some out. Of hundreds of thousands of clones detected, 86% appear once; the ten largest clones hold approximately 2.8%. Participant age was roughly 18 to 95 years, and participants resided in roughly 25 US areas. The germline V gene encodes CDR1 SGHNT and CDR2 YYREEE (reference sequence). V was cut by 1 base and J by 6 bases, with 13 bases left in between. The CDR3 length is 14 residues. The TCR originated in a woman aged 45-59 years in a cohort exposed to, infected with or recovered from COVID-19 (not recorded which). V gene TRBV5-4 combines with J gene TRBJ1-2; D call uncertain. Specimen: PBMCs or T cells enriched from blood (not recorded which). CDR3 protein: CASSLSLPVDGYTF. Here the CDR3 DNA reads TGTGCCAGCAGCTTGAGTCTCCCAGTGGATGGCTACACCTTC.